Described below is a single T cell receptor beta chain sequence and its context. What antigen it recognizes has not been identified. Just one base apart from a much larger clone, this may be a read error. Stable Graves' hyperthyroidism was defined as the absence of progression to ophthalmopathy over 18 months of follow-up. Hyperthyroidism patients were newly diagnosed, with disease duration under 2 months, and aged 18 to 65 years. The study excluded patients with uncontrolled infections, other autoimmune diseases, pregnancy or lactation. Diagnoses were based on clinical symptoms, serum thyroxine and TRAb, thyroid ultrasound and orbital computed tomography. Ficoll-Paque density gradient centrifugation was used to isolate PBMCs from under 11 ml of fresh peripheral blood. Total RNA was extracted with Trizol reagent, and quality was checked on an Agilent 2100 Bioanalyzer. The CDR3 spans 17 residues, from the cysteine through the phenylalanine. The read is trimmed to its CDR3 DNA, 51 bases read in frame from base 1. CDR1 and CDR2 are drawn from the germline V gene (reference sequence): SEHNR, FQNEAQ.

Amplification of TCR beta CDR3 regions was carried out from RNA transcripts. For the first round of RT-PCR on the TCR CDR3, the HTBI primer set was used together with the Qiagen OneStep RT-PCR kit. Libraries were constructed in a second round of multiplex PCR, after which size selection and purification were performed. Paired-end sequencing of the libraries was performed with 100 bp reads on an Illumina HiSeq2000. Per the original workflow: SOAPnuke was used to process the raw data, throwing out any read that contained adapters or uncalled bases, had a mean Phred below 15, or lacked an exact constant-primer or identifier match. High-quality paired reads were merged using COPE v1.2.5, and each unique nucleotide sequence was defined as a clonotype. MiTCR v1.1 was used to align the clonotypes against IMGT TRBV, TRBD and TRBJ reference segments. Only V-J combinations with frequency above 0.0001, covering about 99% of repertoires, were analysed. The TCS score was defined as the ratio of F50 (clonal expansion) to E x V (chaos), calculated using BLOSUM62-based TCRdist between CDR3 peptides within each V-J. Welch's t-statistics and random forest reduced 450 to 600 V-J features to about 12, which were used in a naive Bayes classifier (R e1071). TCRdb passed the public sequencing reads through fastp at Q25 and MiXCR, retaining productive beta sequences. Each record represents a unique CDR3 protein, reported with the most common genes and DNA among its rows. The V and J calls and clone size are TCRdb's, not the authors'. The sample records 600,000 to 750,000 distinct CDR3 sequences, 15% to 20% of which are singletons. 15% to 17% of the sample goes to the ten largest clones.

The data are from a study of T cells in Graves' hyperthyroidism and ophthalmopathy (dated by TCRdb to the late 2010s). At the level of the whole study: Peripheral blood samples were taken at the time of initial diagnosis, prior to any treatment. A discovery cohort of about 95 patients, roughly 40 with Graves' ophthalmopathy and about 58 with stable Graves' hyperthyroidism, was used to find distinguishing TCR V-J signatures. Prospective prediction of ophthalmopathy was tested in an independent validation cohort of 18 to 20 hyperthyroidism patients and 15 to 17 patients who later progressed to ophthalmopathy. The roughly 91 discovery patients were randomly divided into training and test sets at a 7:3 ratio. The study also compared thyroid tissue and blood T-cell repertoires from a handful of Graves' hyperthyroidism patients. After blood sampling, hyperthyroidism patients were treated with methimazole at a starting dose of 30 mg daily, and ophthalmopathy patients were treated with high-dose intravenous methylprednisolone. TCR Vbeta CDR3 sequencing of 130 to 150 peripheral blood samples (43 ophthalmopathy, around 80 hyperthyroidism and roughly 17 progressor patients) is reported in the paper.

General study outcomes and caveats: In cross-validation, a model built on a 13 V-J signature told ophthalmopathy apart from stable hyperthyroidism with under 90% sensitivity and about 81% specificity, and in testing the same model reached 80%/75%. Most expanded thyroid clonotypes (frequency above 0.001) were also detected in blood, a finding suggesting that blood repertoires may reflect thyroid immune responses. No statistical method was used to set the sample size in advance, and investigators knew the group allocation. In validation, the model predicted progression to ophthalmopathy a median of 6.5 months before onset, with roughly 71% sensitivity and almost 75% specificity.

The TCR comes from a man aged 45-65 years with Graves' hyperthyroidism. Sequencing was carried out using blood. The chain employs TRBV7-9 and TRBJ2-1; a tentative D call is TRBD2 (7 bases match). The CDR3 sequence is CASSSGQGRANFNGQFF. At the DNA level, the sequence is TGTGCCAGCAGTTCTGGGCAGGGGAGGGCCAATTTCAATGGGCAGTTCTTC.